A single sample gave rise to the 2 T cell receptor beta chains below, sequenced in a study of blood T cells in healthy people across ages. A J-beta primer mix and a sample-barcoded 5' primer were used in a second PCR of about 7 to 12 cycles. MiXCR, run by TCRdb on the 5' RACE reads, gives a single entry per CDR3 protein. The sample includes some 760,000 distinct CDR3 sequences, roughly 25% of them seen just once. The data also belong to a second study, concerning T cells of mothers and their children.

Sequenced sample: blood. The receptors were gathered from a boy under 18 in good health.

This clonotype has more than one count but fewer than ten. The chain has TRBV29-1 and TRBJ1-2; D is perhaps TRBD1 (5 bases). The length of the CDR3 is 11 residues. Trimming removed 5 bases from V and 9 bases from J, with 13 bases in between. CDR1 SQVTM and CDR2 ANQGSEA come from the germline V gene. CDR3 region: CSVSRDGRYTF. The CDR3 DNA is TGCAGCGTTTCCAGGGACGGGCGCTACACCTTC.

The rearrangement links TRBV9 to TRBJ2-1, with a tentative D call TRBD1 (6 bases). The DNA matches TRBJ2-5 better at its end, which makes the J call doubtful. Germline V gene lookup returns CDR1 SGDLS and CDR2 YYNGEE. The CDR3 runs to 15 residues. CDR3 DNA sequence: TGTGCCAGCAGCGTGCGAACAGGGCAGGGGGAGACCCAGTACTTC. Translation: CASSVRTGQGETQYF.